This passage covers 21 T cell receptor beta chains from one sample sequenced in a study of OX40 agonist ivuxolimab in advanced cancers. Clones were sequenced by immunoSEQ multiplex PCR, and TCRdb holds only the in-frame ones, with some missing. The sample yields fewer than 85,000 clones, roughly nine tenths seen once. Sequencing was performed on CD4+ or CD8+ T cells sorted from blood, taken in a trial of the OX40 agonist ivuxolimab. The receptors were gathered from an adult with an advanced solid tumor such as melanoma, head and neck, liver or kidney cancer.

The rearrangement joins TRBV12-5 to TRBJ2-3, with D tentatively TRBD2 (5 bases). Deletions cut 1 base from V and 0 bases from J, with 5 bases between. The germline V gene encodes CDR1 LGHNT and CDR2 FRNRAP. The CDR3 length is 14 residues. The CDR3 region is CASGLGTSTDTQYF. The CDR3, as DNA: TGTGCTAGTGGTTTGGGGACTAGCACAGATACGCAGTATTTT.

V and J are TRBV11-3 and TRBJ2-7; TRBD2 matches 11 bases. The CDR3 length is 15 residues. The junction had 4 bases not matched to a gene; V was cut back by 1 base and J by 5 bases. CDR1 SGHNT and CDR2 YENEEA come from the germline V gene. The DNA for the CDR3 is TGTGCCAGCAGCTTAGTAGCGGGAGGGCCGAACGAGCAGTACTTC. Translating it yields CASSLVAGGPNEQYF. The full variable domain, its missing parts supplied by reference TRBV11-3 and TRBJ2-7, is EAGVVQSPRYKIIEKKQPVAFWCNPISGHNTLYWYLQNLGQGPELLIRYENEEAVDDSQLPKDRFSAERLKGVDSTLKIQPAELGDSAVYLCASSLVAGGPNEQYFGPGTRLTVT.

J is TRBJ2-1 and V is TRBV4-3; D may correspond to TRBD1 or TRBD2 (5 bases each). V lost 0 bases and J lost 9, with 21 bases in between. The CDR3 is made up of 17 amino acids. Per germline, CDR1 LGHNA and CDR2 YSLEER. CDR3: CASSQDSGYGTSIEQFF. The CDR3 coding sequence is TGCGCCAGCAGCCAAGATTCTGGGTACGGGACGTCAATTGAGCAGTTCTTC.

This clone has only one observation. The chain uses TRBV5-1 and TRBJ2-5; D uncertain. Germline V lookup: CDR1 SGHRS, CDR2 YFSETQ. This CDR3 comprises 12 residues. V lost 2 bases and J lost 2, with 4 bases in between. For the CDR3, the DNA is TGCGCCAGCAGCTTACCTCAAGAGACCCAGTACTTC. As protein: CASSLPQETQYF.

The chain combines TRBV10-3 with TRBJ2-6, with TRBD2 as a possible D gene (7 bases). Trimming pared 4 bases from V and 2 bases from J, leaving 12 bases between. The germline V gene has CDR1 ENHRY and CDR2 SYGVKD. The CDR3 is 16 amino acids. The chain's CDR3 is CAISVRGTTGANVLTF. The CDR3, as DNA: TGTGCCATCAGTGTTAGGGGGACTACTGGGGCCAACGTCCTGACTTTC.

The chain carries TRBV6-5 and TRBJ1-2; the match to TRBD1 covers 7 bases. Germline loops: CDR1 MNHEY, CDR2 SVGAGI. J gave up 9 bases and V 4 bases, and 5 bases lay outside the gene matches. The CDR3 runs 12 residues. The CDR3 is CASSFTGVSYTF. DNA for the CDR3: TGTGCCAGCAGTTTCACAGGGGTGAGCTACACCTTC.

The chain joins TRBV6-6 to TRBJ1-1, with TRBD1 as a possible D gene (5 bases). CDR1 is MNHNY and CDR2 is SVGAGI in the germline V gene (reference sequence). Trimming removed 0 bases from V and 5 bases from J, with 13 bases in between. The CDR3 contains 15 residues. This CDR3 is CASSYSRTGGTEAFF. The CDR3 nucleotides read TGTGCCAGCAGTTACTCCCGGACCGGGGGGACTGAAGCTTTCTTT.

The genes are TRBV5-1 and TRBJ2-7, with 9 nucleotides matching TRBD1. The germline gives CDR1 SGHRS, CDR2 YFSETQ. Trimming at V came to 3 bases and at J to 5 bases, leaving 6 bases not matched to a gene. The length of the CDR3 is 14 residues. The CDR3 spells CASSSRQGVNEQYF. The CDR3 nucleotides are TGCGCCAGCAGCTCGAGACAGGGGGTGAACGAGCAGTACTTC.

This clone was seen only once. The gene calls are TRBV28 and TRBJ1-6, with 10 bases identical to TRBD1. The trim removed 5 bases at V and 9 bases at J, leaving 7 bases unmatched. Germline loops: CDR1 MDHEN, CDR2 SYDVKM. The CDR3 contains 15 residues. CDR3 region: CASSGRTGGSSPLHF. CDR3 nucleotides: TGTGCCAGCAGTGGACGGACAGGGGGATCTTCACCCCTCCACTTT.

This clone occurred once. V and J are TRBV5-1 and TRBJ2-1, with 10 bases matching TRBD2. Germline loops: CDR1 SGHRS, CDR2 YFSETQ. The CDR3 runs 14 residues. J lost 7 bases, V lost 2 bases, and 3 bases had no gene match. CDR3 DNA: TGCGCCAGCAGCTTAGGACTAGCGGAGAATGAGCAGTTCTTC. It specifies CASSLGLAENEQFF.

The CDR3 sequence is CASSRIRGQGTIYF. The CDR3 DNA sequence: TGCGCCAGCAGCCGCATCAGGGGGCAGGGCACCATATATTTT. The rearrangement uses TRBV4-3 and TRBJ1-3; TRBD1 agrees at 8 bases. Trimming removed 4 bases from V and 9 bases from J; junction bases left unmatched: 8. Germline CDR1 LGHNA, CDR2 YSLEER. This CDR3 is built from 14 residues.

The chain is built from TRBV4-1 and TRBJ1-6; TRBD1 matches 9 bases. Germline CDR1 MGHRA, CDR2 YSYEKL. The V gene end was trimmed by 2 bases and the J gene end by 9 bases; junction bases not matched to a gene: 8. The CDR3 covers 16 residues. The chain's CDR3 is CASSQRRQGDSSPLHF. The CDR3 DNA sequence: TGCGCCAGCAGCCAACGTAGACAGGGGGATTCTTCACCCCTCCACTTT.

This rearrangement joins TRBV30 to TRBJ2-2; 9 bases fit TRBD1. Germline V gene lookup returns CDR1 GTSNPN and CDR2 SVGIG (reference sequence). The CDR3 sequence is 13 residues long. V shed 8 bases, J shed 5 bases, and the junction held 6 bases outside the gene matches. The CDR3 spells CAGGQGGTGELFF. CDR3 bases: TGTGCCGGGGGACAGGGTGGAACCGGGGAGCTGTTTTTT.

The chain carries TRBV19 and TRBJ2-7; 9 bases line up with TRBD1. After removal of 5 bases from V and 5 bases from J, the junction contained 7 bases not matched to a gene. From germline, CDR1 is LNHDA and CDR2 SQIVND (reference sequence). The CDR3 length is 14 residues. CDR3 sequence: CASSHRDRVNEQYF. The CDR3 DNA follows: TGTGCCAGTAGTCACAGGGACAGGGTCAACGAGCAGTACTTC.

The CDR3 DNA reads TGTGCCAGCAGCGAGACAGGGATGGCTGGCTACACCTTC. Translated: CASSETGMAGYTF. The chain carries TRBV7-3 and TRBJ1-2; 7 bases agree with TRBD1. CDR1 is SGHTA and CDR2 is FQGTGA in the germline V gene. V dropped 5 bases and J dropped 7; count of bases not matched to a gene: 7. The CDR3 has 13 amino acids.

The V call is TRBV2, the J call TRBJ1-2; TRBD1 aligns across 7 bases. CDR3 length equals 12 residues. V trimming: 6 bases; J trimming: 7 bases; junction bases outside the gene matches: 5. The V gene's germline CDR1 is SNHLY and CDR2 FYNNEI. The CDR3 is CASSGTVSGYTF. As DNA, the CDR3 is TGTGCCAGCAGCGGGACAGTCAGTGGCTACACCTTC.

With respect to this clone: One end of the junction fails to match germline, which may point to a read error. The chain employs TRBV18 and TRBJ2-6; 10 bases align to TRBD1. The CDR3 consists of 18 residues. The germline V gene has CDR1 KGHSH and CDR2 LQKENI. The CDR3 sequence is CASSPRPGQGSGANVLTF. CDR3 in DNA: TGTGCCAGCTCGCCACGTCCGGGACAGGGGTCTGGGGCCAACGTCCTGACTTTC.

About this clone: The same CDR3 arises from other DNA sequences in this sample as well. The chain employs TRBV14 and TRBJ1-1, with 8 bases that match TRBD1. Germline CDR1 and CDR2: SGHDN and FVKESK. Trimming removed 4 bases from V and 5 bases from J; junction bases left unmatched: 6. The CDR3 is 14 residues long. The CDR3, as DNA: TGTGCCAGCAGCCTATACAGGGGGTGGACTGAAGCTTTCTTT. This encodes CASSLYRGWTEAFF.

V gene TRBV10-3 combines with J gene TRBJ1-5; D gene uncertain. This CDR3 has 12 amino acids. V was cut by 0 bases and J by 4 bases, with 1 base left in between. Germline V gene data show CDR1 as ENHRY and CDR2 as SYGVKD. Here the CDR3 reads CAISESNQPQHF. CDR3 bases: TGTGCCATCAGTGAGTCAAATCAGCCCCAGCATTTT.

This clone was observed a handful of times. The V call is TRBV9, the J call TRBJ2-5; weak D call: TRBD1 (6 bases). Germline CDR1 SGDLS, CDR2 YYNGEE. Trimming shortened V by 0 bases and J by 7 bases, and 13 bases separated the two germline ends. The CDR3 covers 14 residues. The CDR3 DNA is TGTGCCAGCAGCGTAGGTCAGGGGTATGTGACCCAGTACTTC. It encodes CASSVGQGYVTQYF.

This chain uses TRBV19 with TRBJ1-1, with 9 bases fitting TRBD1. The CDR3 covers 15 residues. V lost 4 bases and J lost 4; bases outside the gene matches: 7. CDR1 and CDR2 from the germline V gene are LNHDA and SQIVND (reference sequence). CDR3 sequence: CASSRQGVRGTEAFF. As DNA, the CDR3 is TGTGCCAGTAGTAGACAGGGGGTCCGGGGCACTGAAGCTTTCTTT.